The clone carrying this T cell receptor beta chain was found a few times. Its antigen is not identified. The library was built from approximately 400 ng RNA with molecular barcoded adaptors for alpha/delta and beta/gamma chains. TCRdb itself ran the reads through MiXCR, one entry per CDR3 protein. Among over 50,000 distinct CDR3 sequences listed, roughly a fifth were seen once. This record comes from a study of read filtering for tumor transcriptome and immune sequencing. The CDR3 spans 16 residues. Germline V gene sequence: CDR1 MDHEN, CDR2 SYDVKM. V lost 7 bases, J lost 2 bases, and 13 bases stayed unmatched. Regarding the study as a whole: The sorted CD138-negative fraction was a mixed bone marrow immune population, not purified T cells.

This receptor was identified in a donor aged 40 or older with multiple myeloma. The V and J genes are TRBV28 and TRBJ1-2; 7 positions agree with TRBD1. Sequencing was performed on a population of CD138-negative cells sorted from bone marrow. The CDR3 sequence is CASTLGGQANNYGYTF. As DNA, the CDR3 is TGTGCCAGCACCTTAGGAGGACAGGCGAACAACTATGGCTACACCTTC.